This T cell receptor beta chain is from a study of blood T cells in healthy people across ages. Study observations and caveats: There were more naive CD4+ cells and higher diversity in long-lived donors than in aged donors.

With regard to this clonotype: Its antigen is not known.

Through a sample-barcoded 5' primer and a J-beta primer mix, a second PCR was run for roughly 6 to 12 cycles. One entry per CDR3 protein, called by TCRdb with MiXCR from the 5' RACE reads. The sample holds over a million distinct CDR3 sequences; roughly 45% are singletons and the top ten take approximately 17%. The CDR3 is 14 residues long. Germline loops: CDR1 DFQATT, CDR2 SNEGSKA (reference sequence). V lost 0 bases and J 1 base, leaving 9 bases between the germline ends. The sequence was collected from a woman in her sixties or seventies in good health. The sample comprised blood. The chain combines TRBV20-1 with TRBJ2-5; D is ambiguous. The CDR3 protein is CSARDLRRQETQYF. The CDR3 DNA is TGCAGTGCTAGAGATCTGAGGCGCCAAGAGACCCAGTACTTC.